Presented here are 16 T cell receptor beta chains from one specimen sequenced in a study of T cells in Graves' hyperthyroidism and ophthalmopathy. Researchers took RNA transcripts and amplified the TCR beta CDR3 regions from them. First-round RT-PCR targeting the TCR CDR3 was performed with the HTBI primer set. TCRdb independently ran MiXCR on the multiplex PCR reads; one entry per CDR3 protein. The sample shows 500,000 to 650,000 distinct CDR3 sequences, about 46% of them seen only once. The sequencing input was peripheral blood or thyroid tissue (not recorded which). The receptors stem from an adult woman with Graves' disease, either hyperthyroidism or ophthalmopathy (not recorded which).

CDR3 DNA sequence: TGTGCCAGCAGCCAAGTTCTCTTCTCCTACGAGCAGTACTTC. This gives the protein CASSQVLFSYEQYF. This chain uses TRBV3-1 with TRBJ2-7; no clear D gene. V dropped 1 base and J dropped 0 bases, with 7 bases sitting between them. The CDR3 totals 14 residues. Germline V lookup: CDR1 LGHDT, CDR2 YNNKEL (reference sequence).

This clonotype was recorded at least ten times. The rearrangement joins TRBV3-1 to TRBJ1-1, with D unclear. This CDR3 contains 12 residues. V gave up 1 base and J gave up 11 bases, with 11 bases separating them. Germline V CDR1 and CDR2: LGHDT, YNNKEL (reference sequence). The CDR3 region is CASSQASSAAFF. The CDR3 coding sequence is TGTGCCAGCAGCCAAGCCTCCAGCGCGGCTTTCTTT.

This clonotype came up many times. The chain combines TRBV7-3 with TRBJ2-3, with TRBD2 matching 9 bases. In germline, CDR1 is SGHTA, CDR2 FQGTGA. The CDR3 sequence is 17 residues long. With 5 bases clipped from V and 0 bases from J, the junction kept 9 bases outside the gene matches. CDR3 nucleotides: TGTGCCAGCAGCCAGATGCCGACTAGCGGTAGCACAGATACGCAGTATTTT. Translated, it gives CASSQMPTSGSTDTQYF.

Points on this clonotype: The junction differs from germline at one of its ends, possibly a read error. The V gene is TRBV11-2, the J gene TRBJ2-7; unclear D gene. The CDR3 runs to 15 residues. Germline lookup yields CDR1 SGHAT and CDR2 FQNNGV. The CDR3 bases are TGTGCCAGCAGCTTAACCGACGAAGGCTTTTACGGGCAGTACTTC. Its protein is CASSLTDEGFYGQYF.

A remark on this clonotype: Since a much larger clone is just one base distant, this may be a read error. The gene calls are TRBV20-1 and TRBJ2-7; D might be TRBD2 (6 bases). The CDR3 runs to 14 residues. CDR1 is DFQATT, CDR2 SNEGSKA, per germline (reference sequence). The CDR3 DNA reads as TGCAGTGCTGGAGACCAGCGGGTCTCCTACGAGCAGTACTTC. Encoded protein: CSAGDQRVSYEQYF.

This sequence joins TRBV10-3 and TRBJ1-2, with a possible D match to TRBD1 (6 bases). Trimming took 5 bases from V and 0 from J, leaving 13 bases between them. This CDR3 is built from 15 residues. CDR1 is ENHRY, CDR2 SYGVKD, per germline. CDR3 residues: CAISSIQGSNYGYTF. The CDR3 bases are TGTGCCATCAGTTCTATACAGGGATCTAACTATGGCTACACCTTC.

The chain joins TRBV19 to TRBJ2-7; 10 nucleotides line up with TRBD1. CDR3 length equals 15 residues. The germline V gene has CDR1 LNHDA and CDR2 SQIVND (reference sequence). Unmatched junction bases numbered 7, after V lost 3 bases and J lost 5 bases. The CDR3 DNA reads TGTGCCAGTAGTATGGGACAGGGGAGAATTGACGAGCAGTACTTC. As protein: CASSMGQGRIDEQYF.

This chain joins TRBV10-2 and TRBJ1-4; D is perhaps TRBD1 (5 bases). V was trimmed by 8 bases and J by 6 bases, leaving 16 bases between them. Germline loops: CDR1 WSHSY, CDR2 SAAADI. This CDR3 has 14 amino acids. The CDR3 is CASRIGTSYEKLFF. The DNA of the CDR3 is TGCGCCAGCCGGATCGGGACCTCGTATGAAAAACTGTTTTTT.

This sequence joins TRBV20-1 and TRBJ2-7; a weak D match, TRBD2 (6 bases). V lost 5 bases to trimming and J lost 9 bases, with 23 bases between them. This CDR3 comprises 14 residues. Germline loops: CDR1 DFQATT, CDR2 SNEGSKA (reference sequence). CDR3 region: CSARLRAGAYGQYF. CDR3 DNA: TGCAGTGCTCGGTTGCGAGCGGGTGCTTATGGGCAGTACTTC.

Here the CDR3 DNA reads TGTGCCAGCAGTTACTCGGCCCGTTGGGAGCTGTTTTTT. Residues: CASSYSARWELFF. The chain carries TRBV6-5 and TRBJ2-2, with unresolved D. This CDR3 has 13 residues. V gave up 0 bases and J gave up 9 bases, with 8 bases separating them. The germline V gene encodes CDR1 MNHEY and CDR2 SVGAGI.

Here the CDR3 reads CASSLGVTAFF. The CDR3 DNA reads TGTGCCAGCAGCCTGGGGGTGACAGCTTTCTTT. V gene TRBV11-2 combines with J gene TRBJ1-1, with a possible D match to TRBD1 (5 bases). Germline V gene lookup returns CDR1 SGHAT and CDR2 FQNNGV. Deletions cut 5 bases from V and 10 bases from J, with 11 bases between. The length of the CDR3 is 11 residues.

The chain carries TRBV7-2 and TRBJ1-2; D remains unclear. Germline CDR1 reads SGHTA; CDR2 reads FQGNSA. Trimming took off 5 bases at V and 0 bases at J, with 16 bases between the two ends. CDR3 length equals 16 residues. The CDR3 sequence: CASSTSAWNTNYGYTF. The CDR3 DNA sequence: TGTGCCAGCAGCACCAGCGCTTGGAATACTAACTATGGCTACACCTTC.

Details on this clonotype: One base away lies a much larger clone, so this may be a sequencing read error. The chain couples TRBV7-2 to TRBJ2-2; possible D gene TRBD2, 5 bases. The CDR3 runs 15 residues. CDR1 and CDR2 from the germline V gene are SGHTA and FQGNSA. Here the CDR3 reads CASSLDPARTGEPFF. The CDR3 DNA reads as TGTGCCAGCAGCTTAGATCCGGCCCGTACCGGGGAGCCGTTTTTT.

This clonotype was recorded a few times. The chain links TRBV7-3 to TRBJ2-1, with 9 bases identical to TRBD2. The CDR3 length is 16 residues. Germline V gene data show CDR1 as SGHTA and CDR2 as FQGTGA. After removal of 5 bases from V and 2 bases from J, the junction contained 7 bases not matched to a gene. CDR3: CASSLRTSEAYNEQFF. CDR3 sequence (DNA): TGTGCCAGCAGCCTAAGGACTAGCGAGGCCTACAATGAGCAGTTCTTC.

This clonotype showed up many times. The V gene is TRBV20-1, the J gene TRBJ1-1, with TRBD1 matching over 10 bases. The V gene's germline CDR1 is DFQATT and CDR2 SNEGSKA (reference sequence). V shed 6 bases and J 7 bases; nucleotides not matched to a gene: 11. The CDR3 spans 14 residues. The CDR3 DNA reads as TGCAGTGCCGGAAGACAGGGGGCAGCCAGTGAAGCTTTCTTT. Encoded protein: CSAGRQGAASEAFF.

The chain recombines TRBV7-9 with TRBJ2-5; D is undetermined. Trimming pared 1 base from V and 3 bases from J, leaving 12 bases between. CDR1 SEHNR and CDR2 FQNEAQ come from the germline V gene (reference sequence). The CDR3 has 15 amino acids. The CDR3 DNA is TGTGCCAGCAGCTTAGGGTGGCGGATGGAAGAGACCCAGTACTTC. This codes for CASSLGWRMEETQYF.